This is a list of T cell receptor beta chains from one sample in a study of tumor-infiltrating lymphocytes in oesophageal squamous cell carcinoma. TCRdb analysed the PCR reads with MiXCR anew, one entry per CDR3 protein. The table includes some 12,000 distinct CDR3 sequences, around 60% detected once. The specimen sequenced was esophageal tumor tissue. These receptors all come from a male donor with esophageal squamous cell carcinoma. Each CDR3 is given without its conserved first and last residue. The D gene is left open where the match is weak. Clone size is not always given. Where it is, it says once, few, many or a class for expanded clones.

V	D	size	CDR3
TRBV28	.	.	ASSTNYGYT
TRBV28	.	.	ASSLGGGNLNYGYT
TRBV7-2	TRBD1	medium-sized	ASRSPGQVFEKLF
TRBV11-1	TRBD1	.	ASSPEGTGSDAF
TRBV19	TRBD1	many	ASSGGTGSTDTQY
TRBV7-9	.	.	ASSQLGVRQPQH
TRBV7-2	TRBD2	.	ASSFFERGNYEQY
TRBV11-3	TRBD2	.	ASSQGTSDQETQY
TRBV20-1	TRBD2	few	SALGLAGSN
TRBV12-3/TRBV12-4	TRBD1	.	ASSLTGGRAYT
TRBV27	TRBD1	many	ASRPNGQEWGQETQY
TRBV7-3	TRBD2	.	ASSLSSTGGETQY
TRBV7-3	TRBD2	.	ASSLTGTSEGEQF
TRBV28	TRBD2	.	ASSLGGVGREQY
TRBV7-8	TRBD1	.	ASSLFDREAEAF
TRBV6-5	.	.	ASSFRGSSTDTQY
TRBV6-1	.	.	ASSLRGTLQGYT
TRBV28	.	.	ASSLEVPSPLH
TRBV6-4	TRBD2	.	ASSDEGGRANEQF
TRBV5-5	TRBD1	many	ASSLGTGQGAGETQY
TRBV7-4	.	.	ASSLGPDSYEQY
TRBV10-2	.	many	ASSESDKGNIQY
TRBV7-2	TRBD2	few	ASSLNSGPQTYEQY
TRBV7-2	.	few	ASSLRAWDTQY
TRBV7-2	.	.	ASSGTGTRLAQY
TRBV28	.	.	ASSLLQAFYGYT
TRBV5-5	.	.	ASSLVPGSSYNEQF
TRBV7-6	.	.	ASSSGQLSNQPQH
TRBV7-9	.	.	ASSPDYQETQY
TRBV7-6	.	few	ASSPHAETQY
TRBV7-7	.	few	ASSLDGANTGELF
TRBV7-6	.	few	ASSFQGTGNSNSPLH
TRBV7-2	.	few	ASSLARTNTGELF
TRBV7-3	.	.	ASSLRDGTEAF
TRBV28	TRBD2	.	ASMLGLAPSYEQF
TRBV24-1	TRBD1	.	ATSDPGQRSTDTQY
TRBV7-9	TRBD1	few	ASSWTGPYEQY
TRBV7-2	.	.	ASRPPGVPEQY
TRBV11-1	.	.	ASSFFPWNEQF
TRBV24-1	.	.	ATSEEIAAGETQY
TRBV28	.	medium-sized	ASSSTKRFTSTDTQY
TRBV6-4	TRBD2	.	ASSDSSGSGTDTQY
TRBV7-2	TRBD2	many	ASSWRLASNHNEQF
TRBV28	.	many	ASIGGYEQY
TRBV28	.	.	ASSSQGLQETQY
TRBV12-3/TRBV12-4	.	once	ASSLQGLPGNTIY
TRBV10-3	TRBD2	medium-sized	AISDGTSGRAGETQY
TRBV11-3	TRBD1	.	ASSPRDREGNEQF